Listed below are T cell receptor beta chains from one sample, sequenced in a study of CD8 T cells in Susac syndrome. TCRdb recomputed calls from the immunoSEQ multiplex PCR reads with MiXCR, one row per CDR3 protein. Here the sample spans 200,000 to 250,000 distinct CDR3 sequences, roughly 95% being singletons. The sequenced material came from CD4+ T cells from PBMCs. The receptors were gathered from a human donor with multiple sclerosis. The CDR3 runs from the conserved cysteine through the conserved F or W. The order of the fields is clone size, J gene, V gene, D gene, CDR3 DNA, CDR3 protein. The D gene is left open where the match is weak. Only part of the rows carry a size: once, few, many, or a class if the clone is expanded.

clone size: -
J gene: TRBJ1-1
V gene: TRBV27
D gene: TRBD1
CDR3 DNA: TGTGCCAGCAGTCCGGGACAGGGGGGTATCACTCCTGAAGCTTTCTTT
CDR3 protein: CASSPGQGGITPEAFF

clone size: once
J gene: TRBJ2-3
V gene: TRBV12-3/TRBV12-4
D gene: -
CDR3 DNA: TGTGCCAGCAGTTTAATCTGGGAGAGCACAGATACGCAGTATTTT
CDR3 protein: CASSLIWESTDTQYF

clone size: -
J gene: TRBJ1-1
V gene: TRBV5-4
D gene: -
CDR3 DNA: TGTGCCAGCAGCTTCGGCCCCCGCACTGAAGCTTTCTTT
CDR3 protein: CASSFGPRTEAFF

clone size: -
J gene: TRBJ2-1
V gene: TRBV9
D gene: -
CDR3 DNA: TGTGCCAGCAGCGTAGAACCCCGCGGGCGCTCCTACAATGAGCAGTTCTTC
CDR3 protein: CASSVEPRGRSYNEQFF

clone size: -
J gene: TRBJ2-1
V gene: TRBV10-3
D gene: TRBD2
CDR3 DNA: TGTGCCACGGGGGAACTAGCGGGAGTCAATGAGCAGTTCTTC
CDR3 protein: CATGELAGVNEQFF

clone size: -
J gene: TRBJ2-5
V gene: TRBV4-1
D gene: TRBD2
CDR3 DNA: TGCGCCAGCAGCCAACCGAGGGCTCTAGCGGCCCAGGAGACCCAGTACTTC
CDR3 protein: CASSQPRALAAQETQYF

clone size: -
J gene: TRBJ1-5
V gene: TRBV15
D gene: -
CDR3 DNA: TGTGCCACCAGCAGAGATCTCAATCAGCCCCAGCATTTT
CDR3 protein: CATSRDLNQPQHF

clone size: -
J gene: TRBJ1-2
V gene: TRBV20-1
D gene: -
CDR3 DNA: TGCAGTGCCCGGAGTGTGACTAACTATGGCTACACCTTC
CDR3 protein: CSARSVTNYGYTF

clone size: -
J gene: TRBJ2-2
V gene: TRBV5-1
D gene: -
CDR3 DNA: TGCGCCAGCAGCAATAACAGGGCGAACACCGGGGAGCTGTTTTTT
CDR3 protein: CASSNNRANTGELFF

clone size: -
J gene: TRBJ1-1
V gene: TRBV7-2
D gene: -
CDR3 DNA: TGTGCCAGCAGCTTAGGAAAAGTTTGGGCTTTCTTT
CDR3 protein: CASSLGKVWAFF

clone size: -
J gene: TRBJ1-5
V gene: TRBV5-5
D gene: -
CDR3 DNA: TGTGCCAGCAGCTTGGTGGCAGGACCTTATCAGCCCCAGCATTTT
CDR3 protein: CASSLVAGPYQPQHF

clone size: -
J gene: TRBJ2-3
V gene: TRBV6-5
D gene: TRBD2
CDR3 DNA: TGTGCCAGCAGTTACTCCCCCGTACTAGCGGGAGGGCCGAGCACAGATACGCAGTATTTT
CDR3 protein: CASSYSPVLAGGPSTDTQYF

clone size: -
J gene: TRBJ2-1
V gene: TRBV5-1
D gene: -
CDR3 DNA: TGCGCCAGCAGGGAGGCAGGGGCCCTTGATGAGCAGTTCTTC
CDR3 protein: CASREAGALDEQFF

clone size: -
J gene: TRBJ2-3
V gene: TRBV4-1
D gene: -
CDR3 DNA: TGCGCCAGCAGCCAAGCCCTAAGGGTGCGGGAACGTAGCACAGATACGCAGTATTTT
CDR3 protein: CASSQALRVRERSTDTQYF

clone size: -
J gene: TRBJ2-1
V gene: TRBV12-3/TRBV12-4
D gene: -
CDR3 DNA: TGTGCCAGCGGGGGGCAATCCTACAATGAGCAGTTCTTC
CDR3 protein: CASGGQSYNEQFF

clone size: -
J gene: TRBJ1-1
V gene: TRBV9
D gene: -
CDR3 DNA: TGTGCCAGCAGCGTAGACGGCACACAGAACACTGAAGCTTTCTTT
CDR3 protein: CASSVDGTQNTEAFF